This T cell receptor beta chain was found in a study of blood T cell repertoires in COVID-19. At the level of the study: T cells, B-cell-depleted T cells, or PBMCs provided the cDNA or gDNA that served as material.

Original processing notes: Estimation of nucleated cell counts was performed using reference gene primer amplification. Assay: immunoSEQ multiplex PCR; the TCRdb copy retains only in-frame clones and omits some. V, J and clone size are those of that table, while D and trimming were read from the DNA. Of about 440,000 clones in the sample, approximately 90% were seen once. The TCR originated in a woman between 50 and 59 years old with COVID-19, enrolled during active disease. The sample consisted of peripheral blood.

CDR3 bases: TGTGCCTGGAGTGACCGGGACAGGGATTTCTACGAGCAGTACTTC. It yields the protein CAWSDRDRDFYEQYF. V usage is TRBV30 and J usage is TRBJ2-7; 9 bases map to TRBD1. Germline V CDR1 and CDR2: GTSNPN, SVGIG (reference sequence). J lost 3 bases, V lost 1 base, and 7 bases had no gene match. CDR3 size: 15 residues.